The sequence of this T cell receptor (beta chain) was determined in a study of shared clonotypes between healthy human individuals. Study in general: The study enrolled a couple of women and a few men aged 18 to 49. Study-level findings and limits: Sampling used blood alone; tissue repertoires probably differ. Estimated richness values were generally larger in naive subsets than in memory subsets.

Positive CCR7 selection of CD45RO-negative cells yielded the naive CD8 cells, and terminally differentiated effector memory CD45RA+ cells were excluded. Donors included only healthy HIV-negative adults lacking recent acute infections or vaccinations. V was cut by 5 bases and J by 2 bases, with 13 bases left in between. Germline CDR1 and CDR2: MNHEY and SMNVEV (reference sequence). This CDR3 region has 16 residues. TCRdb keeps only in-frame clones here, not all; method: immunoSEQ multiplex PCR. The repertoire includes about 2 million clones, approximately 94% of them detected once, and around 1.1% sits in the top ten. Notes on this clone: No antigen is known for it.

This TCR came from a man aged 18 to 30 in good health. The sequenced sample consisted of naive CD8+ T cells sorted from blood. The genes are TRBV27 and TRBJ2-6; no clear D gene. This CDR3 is CASSTVDVTGANVLTF. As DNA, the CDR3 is TGTGCCAGCAGTACCGTGGACGTAACTGGGGCCAACGTCCTGACTTTC.